This T cell receptor (beta chain) appears in the sequencing data of a study of T cell repertoires in cytomegalovirus infection. Study overall: Public TCR beta signature analysis indicated the presence of both CMV infection and matching HLA type. The study, taken as a whole, reports: Ex vivo, HLA-C-restricted CMV-specific TCR beta clonotypes prevailed over the rest of the response. People with CMV and the relevant HLA were identified by cumulative public TCR beta family frequency.

This clonotype showed up many times. Its antigen is unidentified. This CDR3 contains 16 residues. Germline V gene sequence: CDR1 MGHRA, CDR2 YSYEKL. The V gene lost 1 base and the J gene lost 2 bases, with 14 bases spanning the gap. TCRdb called the reads again in MiXCR, with one record for every CDR3 protein. The repertoire holds approximately 500,000 distinct CDR3 sequences, with approximately 17% as singletons. J is TRBJ2-5 and V is TRBV4-1; D unresolved. The sequencing input was CD8+ T cells from PBMCs. This receptor was obtained from a human donor in good health (CMV status not recorded). Some clones in this sample may be carry-over from other donors' samples. The CDR3 sequence: CASSQGWSIGQETQYF. The CDR3 DNA follows: TGCGCCAGCAGCCAAGGGTGGTCCATTGGGCAAGAGACCCAGTACTTC.